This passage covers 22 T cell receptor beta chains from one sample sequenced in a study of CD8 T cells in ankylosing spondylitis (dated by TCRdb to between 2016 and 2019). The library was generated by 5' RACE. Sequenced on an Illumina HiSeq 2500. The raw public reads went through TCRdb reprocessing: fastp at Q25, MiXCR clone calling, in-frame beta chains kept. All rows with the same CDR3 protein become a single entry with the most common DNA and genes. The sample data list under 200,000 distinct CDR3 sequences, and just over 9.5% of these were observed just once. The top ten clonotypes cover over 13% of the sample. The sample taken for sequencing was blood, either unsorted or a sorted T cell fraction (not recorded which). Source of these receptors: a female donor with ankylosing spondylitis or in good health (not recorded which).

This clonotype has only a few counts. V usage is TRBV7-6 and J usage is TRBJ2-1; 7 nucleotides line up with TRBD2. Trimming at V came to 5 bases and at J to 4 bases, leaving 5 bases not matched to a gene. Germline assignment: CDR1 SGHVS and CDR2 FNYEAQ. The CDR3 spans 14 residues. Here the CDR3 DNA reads TGTGCCAGCAGCACCACTAGCGCTTACAATGAGCAGTTCTTC. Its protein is CASSTTSAYNEQFF.

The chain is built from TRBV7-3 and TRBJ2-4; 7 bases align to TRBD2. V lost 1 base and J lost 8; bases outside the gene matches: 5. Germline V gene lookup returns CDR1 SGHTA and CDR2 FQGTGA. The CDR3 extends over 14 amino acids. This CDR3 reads CASSLIGLGDIQYF. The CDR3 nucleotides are TGTGCCAGCAGCTTAATTGGACTAGGGGACATTCAGTACTTC. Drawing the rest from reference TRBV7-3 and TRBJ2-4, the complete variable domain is GAGVSQTPSNKVTEKGKYVELRCDPISGHTALYWYRQSLGQGPEFLIYFQGTGAADDSGLPNDRFFAVRPEGSVSTLKIQRTERGDSAVYLCASSLIGLGDIQYFGAGTRLSVL.

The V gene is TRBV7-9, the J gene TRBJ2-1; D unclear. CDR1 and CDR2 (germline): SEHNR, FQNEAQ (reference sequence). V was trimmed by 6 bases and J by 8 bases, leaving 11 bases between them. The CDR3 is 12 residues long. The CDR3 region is CASSHVRHEQFF. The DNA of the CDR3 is TGTGCCAGCAGTCATGTAAGACATGAGCAGTTCTTC.

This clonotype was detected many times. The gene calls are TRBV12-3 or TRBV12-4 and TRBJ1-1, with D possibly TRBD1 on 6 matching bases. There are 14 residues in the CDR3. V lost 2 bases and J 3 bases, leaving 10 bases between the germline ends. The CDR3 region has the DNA TGTGCCAGCAGTTTATCTAGGGGGTACACTGAAGCTTTCTTT. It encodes CASSLSRGYTEAFF.

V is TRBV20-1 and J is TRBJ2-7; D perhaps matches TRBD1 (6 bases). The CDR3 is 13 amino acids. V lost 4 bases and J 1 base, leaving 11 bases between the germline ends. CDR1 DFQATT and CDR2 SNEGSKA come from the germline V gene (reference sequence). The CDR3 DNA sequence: TGCAGTGCTACCCGGACAGAATCCTACGAGCAGTACTTC. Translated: CSATRTESYEQYF.

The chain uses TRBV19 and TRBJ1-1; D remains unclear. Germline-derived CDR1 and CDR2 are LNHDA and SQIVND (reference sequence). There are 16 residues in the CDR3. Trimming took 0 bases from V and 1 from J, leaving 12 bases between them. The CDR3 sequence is CASSIEANDGNTEAFF. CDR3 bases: TGTGCCAGTAGTATAGAGGCTAACGATGGGAACACTGAAGCTTTCTTT.

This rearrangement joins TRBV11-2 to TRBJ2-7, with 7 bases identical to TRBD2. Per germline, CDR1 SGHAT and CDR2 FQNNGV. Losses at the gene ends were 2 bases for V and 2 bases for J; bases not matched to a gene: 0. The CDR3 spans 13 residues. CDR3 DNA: TGTGCCAGCAGCTTACGGGAGGCCTACGAGCAGTACTTC. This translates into CASSLREAYEQYF.

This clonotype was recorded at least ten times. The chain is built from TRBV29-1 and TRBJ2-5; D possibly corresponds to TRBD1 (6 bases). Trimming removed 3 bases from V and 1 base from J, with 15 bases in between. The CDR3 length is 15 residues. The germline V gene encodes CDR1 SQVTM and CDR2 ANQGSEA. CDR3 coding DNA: TGCAGCGTTGACCCAACAGGGATCATCCAAGAGACCCAGTACTTC. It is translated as CSVDPTGIIQETQYF.

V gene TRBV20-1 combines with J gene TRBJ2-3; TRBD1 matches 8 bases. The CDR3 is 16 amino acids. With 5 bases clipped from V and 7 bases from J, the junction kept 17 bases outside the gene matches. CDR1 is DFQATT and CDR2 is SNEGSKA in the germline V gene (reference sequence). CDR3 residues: CSAPTRIQGDIYTQYF. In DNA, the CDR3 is TGCAGTGCTCCTACGAGGATACAGGGGGACATATATACGCAGTATTTT.

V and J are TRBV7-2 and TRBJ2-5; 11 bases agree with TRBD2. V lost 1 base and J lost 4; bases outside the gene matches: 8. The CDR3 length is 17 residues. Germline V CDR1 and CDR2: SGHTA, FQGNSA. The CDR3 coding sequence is TGTGCCAGCAGCTTAGGAGTGGGGCTAGCGGGAGGAGAGACCCAGTACTTC. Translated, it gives CASSLGVGLAGGETQYF.

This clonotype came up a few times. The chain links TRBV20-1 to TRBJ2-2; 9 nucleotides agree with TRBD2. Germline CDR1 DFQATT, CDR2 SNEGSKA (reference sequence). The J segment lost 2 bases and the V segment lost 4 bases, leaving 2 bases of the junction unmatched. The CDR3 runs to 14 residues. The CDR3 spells CSAKGTSNTGELFF. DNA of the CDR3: TGCAGTGCTAAGGGGACTAGCAACACCGGGGAGCTGTTTTTT.

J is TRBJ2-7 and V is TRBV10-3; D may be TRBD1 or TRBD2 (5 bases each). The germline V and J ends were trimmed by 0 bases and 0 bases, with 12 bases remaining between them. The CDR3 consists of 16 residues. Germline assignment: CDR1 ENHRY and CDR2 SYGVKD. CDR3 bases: TGTGCCATCAGTGAGTCTGGGGCGGGTCCCTCCTACGAGCAGTACTTC. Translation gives CAISESGAGPSYEQYF.

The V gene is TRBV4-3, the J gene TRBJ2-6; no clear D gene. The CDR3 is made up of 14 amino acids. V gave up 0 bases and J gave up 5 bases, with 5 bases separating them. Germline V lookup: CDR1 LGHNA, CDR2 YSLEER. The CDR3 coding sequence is TGCGCCAGCAGCCAAGATTACCGGGCCAACGTCCTGACTTTC. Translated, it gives CASSQDYRANVLTF.

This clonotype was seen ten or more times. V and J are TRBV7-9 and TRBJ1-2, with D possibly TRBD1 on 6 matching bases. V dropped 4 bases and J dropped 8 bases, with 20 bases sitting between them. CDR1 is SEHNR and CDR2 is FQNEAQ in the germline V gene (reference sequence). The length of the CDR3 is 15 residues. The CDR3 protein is CASSSAGGRLNGYTF. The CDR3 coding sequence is TGTGCCAGCAGCTCCGCGGGGGGGCGGTTGAACGGCTACACCTTC.

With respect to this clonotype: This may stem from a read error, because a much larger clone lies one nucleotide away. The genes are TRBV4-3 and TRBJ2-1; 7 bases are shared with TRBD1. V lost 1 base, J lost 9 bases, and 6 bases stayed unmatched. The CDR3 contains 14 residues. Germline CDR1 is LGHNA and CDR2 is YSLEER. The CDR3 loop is CASSQAQEGAEQFF. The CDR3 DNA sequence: TGCGCCAGCAGCCAAGCTCAAGAGGGGGCTGAGCAGTTCTTC.

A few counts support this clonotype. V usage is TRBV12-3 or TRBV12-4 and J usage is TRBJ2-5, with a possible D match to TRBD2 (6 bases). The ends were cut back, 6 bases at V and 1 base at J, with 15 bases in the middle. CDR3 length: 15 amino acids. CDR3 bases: TGTGCCAGCAGCCCCGGGGGACGCTCCCAAGAGACCCAGTACTTC. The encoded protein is CASSPGGRSQETQYF.

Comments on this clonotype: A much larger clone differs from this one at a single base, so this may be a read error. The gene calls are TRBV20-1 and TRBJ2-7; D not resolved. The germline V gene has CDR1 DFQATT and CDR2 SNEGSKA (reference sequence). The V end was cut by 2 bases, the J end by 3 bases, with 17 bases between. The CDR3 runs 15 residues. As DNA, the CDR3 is TGCAGTGCTAGAAATGTCGGGCCCCTCCTCTACGAGCAGTACTTC. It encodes CSARNVGPLLYEQYF.

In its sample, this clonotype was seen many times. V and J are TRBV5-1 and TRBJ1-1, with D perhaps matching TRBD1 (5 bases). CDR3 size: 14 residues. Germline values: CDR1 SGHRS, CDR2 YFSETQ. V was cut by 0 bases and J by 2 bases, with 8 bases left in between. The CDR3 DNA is TGCGCCAGCAGCTTGGAGAGGGGAAACACTGAAGCTTTCTTT. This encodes CASSLERGNTEAFF.

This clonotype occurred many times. The CDR3 nucleotides are TGTGCCAGCAGCTTGGGGGATAGGACAGTTGTCACCGGGGAGCTGTTTTTT. This gives the protein CASSLGDRTVVTGELFF. The chain links TRBV7-9 to TRBJ2-2, with a tentative D call TRBD1 (6 bases). Trimming took off 3 bases at V and 4 bases at J, with 18 bases between the two ends. The length of the CDR3 is 17 residues. Germline CDR1 is SEHNR and CDR2 is FQNEAQ (reference sequence). Supplemented by reference TRBV7-9 and TRBJ2-2, the full variable domain reads DTGVSQNPRHKITKRGQNVTFRCDPISEHNRLYWYRQTLGQGPEFLTYFQNEAQLEKSRLLSDRFSAERPKGSFSTLEIQRTEQGDSAMYLCASSLGDRTVVTGELFFGEGSRLTVL.

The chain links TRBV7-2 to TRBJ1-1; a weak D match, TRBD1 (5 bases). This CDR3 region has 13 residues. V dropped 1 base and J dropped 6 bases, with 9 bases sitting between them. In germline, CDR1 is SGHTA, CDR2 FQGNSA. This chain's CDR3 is CASSLGGTAEAFF. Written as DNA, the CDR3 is TGTGCCAGCAGCTTAGGAGGGACGGCTGAAGCTTTCTTT.

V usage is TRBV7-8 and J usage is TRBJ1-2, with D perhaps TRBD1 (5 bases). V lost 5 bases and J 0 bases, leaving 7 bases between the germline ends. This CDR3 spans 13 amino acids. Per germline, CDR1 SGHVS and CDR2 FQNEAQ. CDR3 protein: CASSPGTNYGYTF. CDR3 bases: TGTGCCAGCAGCCCAGGGACTAACTATGGCTACACCTTC.

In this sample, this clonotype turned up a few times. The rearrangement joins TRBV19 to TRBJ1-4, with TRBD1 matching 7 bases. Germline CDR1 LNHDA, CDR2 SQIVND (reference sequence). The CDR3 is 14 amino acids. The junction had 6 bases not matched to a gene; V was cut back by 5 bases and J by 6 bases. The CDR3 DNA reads TGTGCCAGTAGTGACAGGGATTTGGATGAAAAACTGTTTTTT. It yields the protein CASSDRDLDEKLFF.